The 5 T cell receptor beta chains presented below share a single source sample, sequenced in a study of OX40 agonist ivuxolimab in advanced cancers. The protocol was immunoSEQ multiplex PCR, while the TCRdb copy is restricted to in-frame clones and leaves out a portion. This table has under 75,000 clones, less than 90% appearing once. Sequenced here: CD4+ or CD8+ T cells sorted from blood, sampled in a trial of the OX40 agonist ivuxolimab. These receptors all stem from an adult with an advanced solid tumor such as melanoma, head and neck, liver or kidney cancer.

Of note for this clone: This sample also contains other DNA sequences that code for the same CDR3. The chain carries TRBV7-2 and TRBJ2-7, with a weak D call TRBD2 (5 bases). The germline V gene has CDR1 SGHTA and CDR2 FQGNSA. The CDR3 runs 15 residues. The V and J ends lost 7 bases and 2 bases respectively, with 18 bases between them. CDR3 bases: TGTGCCAGCACCGTTAGCGCTGGGCAGACCTACGAGCAGTACTTC. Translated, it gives CASTVSAGQTYEQYF.

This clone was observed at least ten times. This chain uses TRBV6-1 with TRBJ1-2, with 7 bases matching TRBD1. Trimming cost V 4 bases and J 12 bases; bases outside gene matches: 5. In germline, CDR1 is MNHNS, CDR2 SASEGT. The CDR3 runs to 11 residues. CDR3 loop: CASSGQGVNTF. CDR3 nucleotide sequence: TGTGCCAGCAGTGGACAGGGTGTAAACACCTTC.

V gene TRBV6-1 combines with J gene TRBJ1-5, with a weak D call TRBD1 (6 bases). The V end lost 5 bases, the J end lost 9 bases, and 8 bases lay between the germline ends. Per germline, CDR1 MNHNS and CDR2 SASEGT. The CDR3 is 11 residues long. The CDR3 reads CASSLQGPQHF. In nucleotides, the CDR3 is TGTGCCAGCAGTTTACAGGGGCCCCAGCATTTT.

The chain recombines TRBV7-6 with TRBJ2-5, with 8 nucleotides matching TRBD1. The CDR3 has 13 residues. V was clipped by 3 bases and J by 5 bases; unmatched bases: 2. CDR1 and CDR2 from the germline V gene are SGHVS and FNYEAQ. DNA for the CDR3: TGTGCCAGCAGCTTCCGACAGGGGGAGACCCAGTACTTC. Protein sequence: CASSFRQGETQYF.

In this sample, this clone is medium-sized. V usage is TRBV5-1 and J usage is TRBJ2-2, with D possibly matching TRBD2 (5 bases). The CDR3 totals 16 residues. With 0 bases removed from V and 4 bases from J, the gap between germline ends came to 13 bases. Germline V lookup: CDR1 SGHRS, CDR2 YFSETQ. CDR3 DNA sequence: TGCGCCAGCAGCTTGGCTCCGGGAAGTGGCACCGGGGAGCTGTTTTTT. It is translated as CASSLAPGSGTGELFF.